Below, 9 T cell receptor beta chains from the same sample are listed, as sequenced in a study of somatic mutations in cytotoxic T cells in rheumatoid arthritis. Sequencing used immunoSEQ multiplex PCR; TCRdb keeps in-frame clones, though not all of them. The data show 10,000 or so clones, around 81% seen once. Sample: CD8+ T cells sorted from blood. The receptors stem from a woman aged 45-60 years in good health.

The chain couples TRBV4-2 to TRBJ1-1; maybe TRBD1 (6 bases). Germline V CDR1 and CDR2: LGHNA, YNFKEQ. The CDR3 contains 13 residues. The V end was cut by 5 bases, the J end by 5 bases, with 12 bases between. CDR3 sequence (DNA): TGTGCCAGCAGCTTCGGAACAGGGACTGAAGCTTTCTTT. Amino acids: CASSFGTGTEAFF.

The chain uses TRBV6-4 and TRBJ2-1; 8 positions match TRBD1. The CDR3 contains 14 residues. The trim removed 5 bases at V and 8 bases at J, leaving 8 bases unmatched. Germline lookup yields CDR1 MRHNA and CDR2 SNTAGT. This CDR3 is CASSLWTGSDEQFF. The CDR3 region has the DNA TGTGCCAGCAGTCTCTGGACAGGGTCCGATGAGCAGTTCTTC.

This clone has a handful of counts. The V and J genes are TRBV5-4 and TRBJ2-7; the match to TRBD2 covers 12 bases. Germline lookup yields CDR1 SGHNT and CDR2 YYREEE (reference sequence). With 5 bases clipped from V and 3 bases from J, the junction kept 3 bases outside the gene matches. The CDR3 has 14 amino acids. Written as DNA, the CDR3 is TGTGCCAGCAGTCCGACTAGCGGGAGCTACGAGCAGTACTTC. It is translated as CASSPTSGSYEQYF. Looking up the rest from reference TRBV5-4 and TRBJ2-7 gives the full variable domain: ETGVTQSPTHLIKTRGQQVTLRCSSQSGHNTVSWYQQALGQGPQFIFQYYREEENGRGNFPPRFSGLQFPNYSSELNVNALELDDSALYLCASSPTSGSYEQYFGPGTRLTVT.

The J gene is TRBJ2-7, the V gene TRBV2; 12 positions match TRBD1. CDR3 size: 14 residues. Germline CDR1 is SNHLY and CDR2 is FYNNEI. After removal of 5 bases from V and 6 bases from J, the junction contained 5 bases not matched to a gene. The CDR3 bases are TGTGCCAGCAGTTCGGGACAGGGGGCCGGCGAGCAGTACTTC. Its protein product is CASSSGQGAGEQYF.

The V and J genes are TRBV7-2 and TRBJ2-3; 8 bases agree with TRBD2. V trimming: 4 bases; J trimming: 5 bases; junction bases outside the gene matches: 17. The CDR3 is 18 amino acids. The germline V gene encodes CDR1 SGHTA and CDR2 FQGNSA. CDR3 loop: CASSSDPSISGDGDTQYF. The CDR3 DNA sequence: TGTGCCAGCAGCTCAGACCCCTCGATTAGCGGGGACGGAGATACGCAGTATTTT.

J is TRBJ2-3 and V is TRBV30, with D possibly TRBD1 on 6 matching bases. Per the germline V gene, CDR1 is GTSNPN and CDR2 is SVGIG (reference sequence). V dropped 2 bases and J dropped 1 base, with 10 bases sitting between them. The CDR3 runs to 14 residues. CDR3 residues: CAWSKGQGTDTQYF. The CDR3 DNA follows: TGTGCCTGGAGTAAGGGACAAGGCACAGATACGCAGTATTTT.

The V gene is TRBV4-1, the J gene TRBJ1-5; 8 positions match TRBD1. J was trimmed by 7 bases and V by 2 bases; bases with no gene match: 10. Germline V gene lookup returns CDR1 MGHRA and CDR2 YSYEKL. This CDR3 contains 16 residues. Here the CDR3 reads CASSQSQGAQSQPQHF. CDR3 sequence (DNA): TGCGCCAGCAGCCAATCTCAGGGGGCGCAAAGCCAGCCCCAGCATTTT.

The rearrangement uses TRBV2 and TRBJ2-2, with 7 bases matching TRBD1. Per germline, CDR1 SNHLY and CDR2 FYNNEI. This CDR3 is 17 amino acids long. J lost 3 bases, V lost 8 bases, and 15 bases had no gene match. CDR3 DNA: TGTGCCAGCCAGAGGGGGCCACCGGACCACTACACCGGGGAGCTGTTTTTT. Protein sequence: CASQRGPPDHYTGELFF.

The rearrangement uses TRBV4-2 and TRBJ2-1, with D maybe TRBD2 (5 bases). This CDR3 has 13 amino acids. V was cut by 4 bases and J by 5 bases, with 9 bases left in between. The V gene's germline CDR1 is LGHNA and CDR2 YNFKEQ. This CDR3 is CASSPGLNNEQFF. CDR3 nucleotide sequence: TGTGCCAGCAGCCCAGGACTTAACAATGAGCAGTTCTTC.